This T cell receptor (beta chain) was sequenced in a study of cytomegalovirus exposure and HLA in healthy donors. Overall study results and limits: Cytomegalovirus-associated status was assigned to approximately 160 TCR beta chains. Among TCR sequences, most were rare, though some public TCRs appeared in many donors. Both high specificity and high sensitivity reportedly marked the classifier's diagnosis of cytomegalovirus status.

This CDR3 region has 14 residues. Germline lookup yields CDR1 GTSNPN and CDR2 SVGIG (reference sequence). V lost 1 base and J 7 bases, leaving 16 bases between the germline ends. Here immunoSEQ multiplex PCR was the method, and the copy in TCRdb shows in-frame clones only, minus some. There are around 250,000 clones in the sample; about 90% occur only once, and under 4% lies in the top ten. This clone came up a few times. Antigen unknown. This rearrangement joins TRBV30 to TRBJ1-2; maybe TRBD1 (5 bases). The sample was PBMCs. The TCR comes from a woman aged 25 to 39 in good health and CMV-seronegative. CDR3 sequence: CAWSAIPDRSGYTF. DNA for the CDR3: TGTGCCTGGAGTGCTATTCCAGACAGAAGTGGCTACACCTTC. Combining the CDR3 with reference TRBV30 and TRBJ1-2 gives the whole variable domain SQTIHQWPATLVQPVGSPLSLECTVEGTSNPNLYWYRQAAGRGLQLLFYSVGIGQISSEVPQNLSASRPQDRQFILSSKKLLLSDSGFYLCAWSAIPDRSGYTFGSGTRLTVV.